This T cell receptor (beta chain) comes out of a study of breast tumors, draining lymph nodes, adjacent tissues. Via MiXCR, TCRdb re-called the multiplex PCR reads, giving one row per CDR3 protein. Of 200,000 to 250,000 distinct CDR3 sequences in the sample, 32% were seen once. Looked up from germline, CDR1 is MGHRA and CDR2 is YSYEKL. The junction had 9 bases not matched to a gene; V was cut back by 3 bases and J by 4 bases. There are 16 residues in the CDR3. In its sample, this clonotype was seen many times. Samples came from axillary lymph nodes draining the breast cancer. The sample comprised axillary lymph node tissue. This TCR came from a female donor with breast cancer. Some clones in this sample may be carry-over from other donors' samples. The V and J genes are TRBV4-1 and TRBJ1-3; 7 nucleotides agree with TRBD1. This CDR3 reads CASSHREGASGNTIYF. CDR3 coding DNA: TGCGCCAGCAGCCATCGCGAGGGGGCATCCGGAAACACCATATATTTT.